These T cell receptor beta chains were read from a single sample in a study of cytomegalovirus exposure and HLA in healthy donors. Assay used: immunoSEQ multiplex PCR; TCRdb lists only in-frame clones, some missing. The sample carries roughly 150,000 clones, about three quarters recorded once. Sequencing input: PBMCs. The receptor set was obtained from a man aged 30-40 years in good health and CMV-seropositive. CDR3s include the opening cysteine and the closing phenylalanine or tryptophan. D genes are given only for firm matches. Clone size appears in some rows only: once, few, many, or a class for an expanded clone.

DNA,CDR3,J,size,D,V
TGCGCCAGCAGCTTTGGACAACTCAATGAGCAGTTCTTC,CASSFGQLNEQFF,TRBJ2-1,once,-,TRBV5-1
TGTGCCAGCAGCGCCAGCGGGAAGTTGATCTCCTACAATGAGCAGTTCTTC,CASSASGKLISYNEQFF,TRBJ2-1,few,TRBD2,TRBV9
TGTGCCAGCAGCTTAGGTTGGGCTAGCGGGAGGGCCCGGGAGACCCAGTACTTC,CASSLGWASGRARETQYF,TRBJ2-5,few,TRBD2,TRBV7-2
TGTGCCAGCAGCCCAGGACAGACACACACCGGGGAGCTGTTTTTT,CASSPGQTHTGELFF,TRBJ2-2,-,-,TRBV6-5
TGTGCCAGCAGCCTGGGGGGGCTTGGCACTGAAGCTTTCTTT,CASSLGGLGTEAFF,TRBJ1-1,-,-,TRBV11-3
TGTGCCAGCAACACCGGGACAGGGGCCGAGACCCAGTACTTC,CASNTGTGAETQYF,TRBJ2-5,-,TRBD1,TRBV11-2
TGTGCCAGCAGTTTCGTTTTGGAGGGAAACACCATATATTTT,CASSFVLEGNTIYF,TRBJ1-3,once,-,TRBV28
TGTGCCAGCAGCTTAATAGCGGGAGCTATGGAGACCCAGTACTTC,CASSLIAGAMETQYF,TRBJ2-5,-,TRBD2,TRBV7-3
TGTGCCAGCAGCCCCCACAGGGGCACTAATGAAAAACTGTTTTTT,CASSPHRGTNEKLFF,TRBJ1-4,few,TRBD1,TRBV7-6
TGTGCCACCCTCGAGCTAGCGGGAAGTAACGAGCAGTACTTC,CATLELAGSNEQYF,TRBJ2-7,few,TRBD2,TRBV27
TGTGCCAGCAATGAGGGGGAGGTAGATACGCAGTATTTT,CASNEGEVDTQYF,TRBJ2-3,-,-,TRBV6-1
TGCAGCGCTCAGGGTGTGGGTCGAACTGAAGCTTTCTTT,CSAQGVGRTEAFF,TRBJ1-1,-,-,TRBV29-1
TGCGCCAGCAGTGGTTTAGCTGCAGATACGCAGTATTTT,CASSGLAADTQYF,TRBJ2-3,few,-,TRBV10-2
TGCAGTGCTGTAGAAGAGACCCAGTACTTC,CSAVEETQYF,TRBJ2-5,-,-,TRBV20-1
TGTGCCTCCGGACAGGGATTGTTGTACGAGCAGTACTTC,CASGQGLLYEQYF,TRBJ2-7,-,TRBD1,TRBV30
TGTGCCTGGAGTGTACAAGGGGGCAGCAATCAGCCCCAGCATTTT,CAWSVQGGSNQPQHF,TRBJ1-5,-,TRBD1,TRBV30
TGTGCCACCAGCGGTGGGTCCGGTCGGGTGAAGACCCAGTACTTC,CATSGGSGRVKTQYF,TRBJ2-5,-,-,TRBV15
TGTGCCACCAGCAGAGCAGACAGAACTCCTAACTATGGCTACACCTTC,CATSRADRTPNYGYTF,TRBJ1-2,-,-,TRBV15
TGTGCCAGCAGTTCTATAGCGGGAAGTTACAATGAGCAGTTCTTC,CASSSIAGSYNEQFF,TRBJ2-1,-,TRBD2,TRBV6-6
TGTGCCAGCAGCACTAGCGGTGACACCGGGGAGCTGTTTTTT,CASSTSGDTGELFF,TRBJ2-2,-,TRBD2,TRBV7-3
TGTGCCAGCAGTAGAAGTTCCGATACGCAGTATTTT,CASSRSSDTQYF,TRBJ2-3,few,-,TRBV7-2
TGTGCCAGCAGTGGTCGGGGGGACTGGTACGAGCAGTACTTC,CASSGRGDWYEQYF,TRBJ2-7,-,TRBD2,TRBV6-1
TGTGCCAGCAGTTCCCCGACGACACGCGAGCAGTACTTC,CASSSPTTREQYF,TRBJ2-7,-,-,TRBV27
TGCGCCAGCGGCCAAGTGGGCCGGTTGAACACTGAAGCTTTCTTT,CASGQVGRLNTEAFF,TRBJ1-1,once,-,TRBV4-1
TGTGCCATCAGTCTCCGAAGAAAGCGGGAGACCTACAATGAGCAGTTCTTC,CAISLRRKRETYNEQFF,TRBJ2-1,-,TRBD2,TRBV10-3
TGCGCCAGCAGCCCGGGACAGGGCAATCAGCCCCAGCATTTT,CASSPGQGNQPQHF,TRBJ1-5,few,TRBD1,TRBV5-1
TGTGCCATCAGTCGGGCAGGGGGCGGCAATGAGCAGTTCTTC,CAISRAGGGNEQFF,TRBJ2-1,-,TRBD1,TRBV10-3
TGTGCCAGCAGGTCCTATAGCAATCAGCCCCAGCATTTT,CASRSYSNQPQHF,TRBJ1-5,-,-,TRBV6-5
TGTGCCAGCAGCTTGGTAGGTCTAGCGGACTACGAGCAGTACTTC,CASSLVGLADYEQYF,TRBJ2-7,-,TRBD2,TRBV5-4